This T cell receptor (beta chain) is from a study of PD-1 blockade in classical Hodgkin lymphoma. Study-wide findings and caveats: Whatever underlies the repertoire differences (possibly disease activity or prior therapy) remains undefined. Relapsed/refractory patients reportedly had the lowest baseline TCR diversity, below newly diagnosed patients, who were below healthy donors.

Germline-derived CDR1 and CDR2 are SNHLY and FYNNEI. Trimming took off 3 bases at V and 0 bases at J, with 11 bases between the two ends. The CDR3 is made up of 15 amino acids. Time point given: newly diagnosed, previously untreated cHL patient sample. Serving as comparison were PBMCs from newly diagnosed, untreated classical Hodgkin lymphoma, which were sequenced alongside the relapsed/refractory trial patients. TCRdb keeps only in-frame clones here, not all; method: immunoSEQ multiplex PCR. The table lists approximately 47,000 clones, approximately 91% of them singletons. This clone was found once. Antigen: not known.

The TCR comes from a human donor with classical Hodgkin lymphoma. The sequenced sample was peripheral blood mononuclear cells (PBMCs). This chain uses TRBV2 with TRBJ1-1; possibly TRBD1 for D (5 bases). The CDR3 bases are TGTGCCAGCAGTGATGGGCAGGGCCTGAACACTGAAGCTTTCTTT. This encodes CASSDGQGLNTEAFF. Full variable domain (missing parts from reference TRBV2 and TRBJ1-1): EPEVTQTPSHQVTQMGQEVILRCVPISNHLYFYWYRQILGQKVEFLVSFYNNEISEKSEIFDDQFSVERPDGSNFTLKIRSTKLEDSAMYFCASSDGQGLNTEAFFGQGTRLTVV.